This T cell receptor (beta chain) was obtained from a study of blood T cell repertoires in COVID-19. Germline CDR1 LNHDA, CDR2 SQIVND (reference sequence). The V end was cut by 7 bases, the J end by 0 bases, with 15 bases between. The CDR3 is 16 residues long. Profiled with immunoSEQ multiplex PCR; TCRdb holds only in-frame clones, not every one. The repertoire has about 220,000 clones, 65% to 85% of them found once; the top ten carry about 6.6%. The table lists this clone with a count of one. The clonotype originates from a woman aged 35 to 49 who had recovered from COVID-19. Sequences were obtained from PBMCs or T cells enriched from blood (not recorded which). V usage is TRBV19 and J usage is TRBJ1-4, with a weak D call TRBD1 (6 bases). The CDR3 DNA sequence: TGTGCCAGTATCCGGACAGTAACTTCAACTAATGAAAAACTGTTTTTT. Its translation is CASIRTVTSTNEKLFF.